This T cell receptor (beta chain) came from a study of beta chain features in type 1 diabetes. Study summary: Patients shared similar age, gender and cell yields with healthy donors.

Regarding this clone: Its antigen is currently unknown.

Every bit of the isolated RNA underwent reverse transcription, so sequencing read expressed TCRB transcripts. Repertoires were generated with immunoSEQ multiplex PCR, while TCRdb's copy carries only in-frame clones and drops some. Found here are 200,000 to 250,000 clones, 9.6% of them singletons; the top ten hold around 0.031%. Germline CDR1 and CDR2: SGHDN and FVKESK. The CDR3 extends over 12 amino acids. Trimming cost V 4 bases and J 7 bases, with 10 bases left between them. Whole-study findings and limits: A moderate, significant TCRB CDR3 shortening appeared in type 1 diabetes across four CD4+ subsets. TCRB rearrangement may or may not be influenced by HLA type; here this remained unresolved.

The chain employs TRBV14 and TRBJ1-2; tentative D call: TRBD1 (6 bases). Sequencing was performed on naive CD4+ T cells from blood. The TCR was taken from a woman younger than 30 in good health. The CDR3 DNA follows: TGTGCCAGCAGCCCTAACAGGGCTGGCTACACCTTC. Protein sequence: CASSPNRAGYTF.